The entry below gives a single T cell receptor (beta chain) sequence along with its context. The CDR3 is 14 amino acids. V lost 4 bases to trimming and J lost 8 bases; unmatched junction nucleotides: 5. CDR1 and CDR2 from the germline V gene are LNHDA and SQIVND (reference sequence). The entry originates in a study of blood T cell repertoires in COVID-19. Here immunoSEQ multiplex PCR was the method, and the copy in TCRdb shows in-frame clones only, minus some. The table records about 63,000 clones, 65% to 85% of them present only once. This rearrangement joins TRBV19 to TRBJ2-4, with TRBD1 matching 10 bases. This TCR was sampled from a human donor in a cohort sampled during active COVID-19. What was sequenced was peripheral blood. CDR3 in DNA: TGTGCCAGTAGTAGGACAGGGGGAATGGACATTCAGTACTTC. Amino acids: CASSRTGGMDIQYF.